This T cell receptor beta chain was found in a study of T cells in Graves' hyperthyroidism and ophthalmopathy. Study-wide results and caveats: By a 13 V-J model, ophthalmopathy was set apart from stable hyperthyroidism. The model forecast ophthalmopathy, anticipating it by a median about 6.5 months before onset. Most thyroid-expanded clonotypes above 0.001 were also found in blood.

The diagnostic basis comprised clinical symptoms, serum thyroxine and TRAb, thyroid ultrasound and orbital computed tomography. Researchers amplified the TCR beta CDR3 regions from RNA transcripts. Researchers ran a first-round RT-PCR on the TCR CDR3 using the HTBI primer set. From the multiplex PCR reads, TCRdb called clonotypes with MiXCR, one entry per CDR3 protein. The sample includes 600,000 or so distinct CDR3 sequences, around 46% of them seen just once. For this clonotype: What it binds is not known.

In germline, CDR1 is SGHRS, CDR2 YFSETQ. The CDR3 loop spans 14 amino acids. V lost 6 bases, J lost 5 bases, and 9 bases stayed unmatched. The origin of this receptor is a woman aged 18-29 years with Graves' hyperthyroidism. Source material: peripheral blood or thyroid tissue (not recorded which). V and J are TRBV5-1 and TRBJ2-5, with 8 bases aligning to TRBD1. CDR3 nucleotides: TGCGCCAGCACCGGACAGGGCGCAGGGGAGACCCAGTACTTC. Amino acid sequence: CASTGQGAGETQYF.